Sequencing of this T cell receptor beta chain was carried out in a study of metastatic and nonmetastatic thyroid tumors. Study-wide findings and caveats: Reportedly, malignant thyroid tumors had significantly higher TCR beta diversity than benign nodules, in blood and tumor.

Patients were all untreated before their thyroid surgery. This clone was seen many times. What it recognizes is unknown. Per the study methods: A distant-metastasis classifier for papillary thyroid cancer was built using CDR3 differences across clinicopathological groups. TCRdb recomputed clones from the PCR reads via MiXCR. TCRdb, not the authors, supplied the V and J calls. The sample lists about 40,000 clones, about 16% seen once, with around 4% in the top ten. J lost 5 bases, V lost 4 bases, and 5 bases had no gene match. The V gene's germline CDR1 is SGHVS and CDR2 FNYEAQ. This CDR3 has 13 residues.

The genes are TRBV7-6 and TRBJ2-7, with TRBD2 matching 7 bases. The sequenced sample consisted of blood. The TCR comes from a female donor with papillary thyroid cancer or a benign thyroid nodule (not recorded which). Some clones in this sample may be carry-over from other donors' samples. The DNA for the CDR3 is TGTGCCAGCAGCTCTCCCCGGGGGGACGAGCAGTACTTC. Protein: CASSSPRGDEQYF.